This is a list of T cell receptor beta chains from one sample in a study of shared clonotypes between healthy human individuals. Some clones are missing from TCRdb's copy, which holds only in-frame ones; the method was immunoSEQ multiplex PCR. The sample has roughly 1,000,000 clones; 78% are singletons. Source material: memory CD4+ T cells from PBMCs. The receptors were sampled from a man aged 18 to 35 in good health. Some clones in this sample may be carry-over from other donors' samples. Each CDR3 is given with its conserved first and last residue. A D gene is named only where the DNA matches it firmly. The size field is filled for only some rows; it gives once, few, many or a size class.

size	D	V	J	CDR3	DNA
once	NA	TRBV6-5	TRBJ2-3	CASSPSGDTQYF	TGTGCCAGCAGTCCCTCGGGGGATACGCAGTATTTT
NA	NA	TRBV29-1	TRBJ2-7	CSVERSPYEQYF	TGCAGCGTTGAAAGGTCCCCCTACGAGCAGTACTTC
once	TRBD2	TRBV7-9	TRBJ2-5	CASSLVSGGIETQYF	TGTGCCAGCAGCTTAGTTTCGGGAGGGATAGAGACCCAGTACTTC
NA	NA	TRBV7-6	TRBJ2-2	CASSPQVNTGELFF	TGTGCCAGCAGCCCCCAGGTGAACACCGGGGAGCTGTTTTTT
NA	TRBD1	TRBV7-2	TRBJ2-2	CASSRYGQGKFGELFF	TGTGCCAGCAGCCGATACGGACAGGGGAAATTCGGGGAGCTGTTTTTT
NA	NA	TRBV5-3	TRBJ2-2	CARSSAGGLSQPFGELFF	TGTGCCAGAAGCTCTGCCGGGGGTTTATCCCAACCCTTCGGGGAGCTGTTTTTT
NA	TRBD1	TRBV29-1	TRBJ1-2	CSVVGQGGYGYTF	TGCAGCGTGGTGGGACAGGGGGGCTATGGCTACACCTTC
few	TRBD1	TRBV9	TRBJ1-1	CASSQQGTTEAFF	TGTGCCAGCAGCCAACAGGGGACTACTGAAGCTTTCTTT
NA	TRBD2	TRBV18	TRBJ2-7	CASSTPGGSSYEQYF	TGTGCCAGCTCAACCCCTGGCGGGAGCTCCTACGAGCAGTACTTC
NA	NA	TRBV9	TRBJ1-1	CASSPGPDTEAFF	TGTGCCAGCAGCCCTGGACCGGACACTGAAGCTTTCTTT
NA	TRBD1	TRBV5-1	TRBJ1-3	CASSVDRGFSGNTIYF	TGCGCCAGCAGCGTAGACAGGGGATTCTCTGGAAACACCATATATTTT
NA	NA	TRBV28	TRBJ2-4	CASSPGGAKNIQYF	TGTGCCAGCAGCCCCGGAGGGGCCAAAAACATTCAGTACTTC